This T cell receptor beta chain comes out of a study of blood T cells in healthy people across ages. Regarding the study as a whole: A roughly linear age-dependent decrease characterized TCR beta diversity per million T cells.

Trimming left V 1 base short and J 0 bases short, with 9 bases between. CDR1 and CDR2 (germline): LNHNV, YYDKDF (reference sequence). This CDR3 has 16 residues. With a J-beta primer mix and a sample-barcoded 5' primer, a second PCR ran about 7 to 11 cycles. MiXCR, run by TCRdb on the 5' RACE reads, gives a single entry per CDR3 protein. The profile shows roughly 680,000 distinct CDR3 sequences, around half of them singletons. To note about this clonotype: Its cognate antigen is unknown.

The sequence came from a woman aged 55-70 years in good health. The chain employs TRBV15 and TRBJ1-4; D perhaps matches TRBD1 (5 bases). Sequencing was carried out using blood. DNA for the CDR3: TGTGCCACCAGCAGAGGGGACGGTGCAACTAATGAAAAACTGTTTTTT. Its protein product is CATSRGDGATNEKLFF.